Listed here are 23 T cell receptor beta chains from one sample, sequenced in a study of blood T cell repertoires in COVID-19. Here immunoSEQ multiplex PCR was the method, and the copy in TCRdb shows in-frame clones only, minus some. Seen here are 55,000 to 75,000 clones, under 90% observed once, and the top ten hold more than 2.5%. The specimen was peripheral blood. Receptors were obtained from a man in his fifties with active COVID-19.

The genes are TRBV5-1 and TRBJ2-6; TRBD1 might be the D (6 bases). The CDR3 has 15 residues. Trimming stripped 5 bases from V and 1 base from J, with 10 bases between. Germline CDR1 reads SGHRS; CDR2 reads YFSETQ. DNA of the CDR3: TGCGCCAGCAGTTTAGACAGGTCTGGGGCCAACGTCCTGACTTTC. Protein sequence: CASSLDRSGANVLTF.

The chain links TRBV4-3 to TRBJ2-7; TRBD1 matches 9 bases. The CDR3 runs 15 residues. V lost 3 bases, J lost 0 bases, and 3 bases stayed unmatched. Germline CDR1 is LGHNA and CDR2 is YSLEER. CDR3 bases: TGCGCCAGCAGCCATCTACAGGGGGCCTCCTACGAGCAGTACTTC. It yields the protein CASSHLQGASYEQYF.

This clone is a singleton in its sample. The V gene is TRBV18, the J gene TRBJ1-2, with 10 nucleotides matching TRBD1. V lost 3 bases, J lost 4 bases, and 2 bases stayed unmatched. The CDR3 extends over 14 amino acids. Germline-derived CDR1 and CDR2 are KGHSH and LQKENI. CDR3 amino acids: CASSPGQGTYGYTF. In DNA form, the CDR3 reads TGTGCCAGCTCACCGGGACAGGGGACCTATGGCTACACCTTC.

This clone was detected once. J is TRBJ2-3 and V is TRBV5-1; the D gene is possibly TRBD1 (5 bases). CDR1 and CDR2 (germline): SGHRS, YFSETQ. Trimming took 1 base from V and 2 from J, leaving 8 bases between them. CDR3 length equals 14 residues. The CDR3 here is CASSLTGLTDTQYF. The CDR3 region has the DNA TGCGCCAGCAGCTTGACAGGCCTCACAGATACGCAGTATTTT.

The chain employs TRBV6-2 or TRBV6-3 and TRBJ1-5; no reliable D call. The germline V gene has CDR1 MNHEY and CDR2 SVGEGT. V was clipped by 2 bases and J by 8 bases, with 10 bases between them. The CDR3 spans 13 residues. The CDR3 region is CASSYPQVKPQHF. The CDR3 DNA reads TGTGCCAGCAGTTACCCCCAGGTGAAGCCCCAGCATTTT.

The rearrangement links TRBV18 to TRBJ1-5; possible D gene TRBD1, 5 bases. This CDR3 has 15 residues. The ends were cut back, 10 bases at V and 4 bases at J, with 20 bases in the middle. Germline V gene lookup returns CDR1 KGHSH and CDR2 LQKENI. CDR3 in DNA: TGTGCCACGCGGGGGGACGGGTCCTGGAATCAGCCCCAGCATTTT. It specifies CATRGDGSWNQPQHF.

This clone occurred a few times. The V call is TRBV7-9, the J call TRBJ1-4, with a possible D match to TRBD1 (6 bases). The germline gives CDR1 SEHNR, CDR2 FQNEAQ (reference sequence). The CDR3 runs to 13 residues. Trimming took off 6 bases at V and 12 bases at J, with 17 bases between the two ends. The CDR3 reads CASRIGTTGELFF. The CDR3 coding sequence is TGTGCCAGCAGAATCGGGACAACTGGAGAACTGTTTTTT. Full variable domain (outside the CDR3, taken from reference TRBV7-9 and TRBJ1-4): DTGVSQNPRHKITKRGQNVTFRCDPISEHNRLYWYRQTLGQGPEFLTYFQNEAQLEKSRLLSDRFSAERPKGSFSTLEIQRTEQGDSAMYLCASRIGTTGELFFGSGTQLSVL.

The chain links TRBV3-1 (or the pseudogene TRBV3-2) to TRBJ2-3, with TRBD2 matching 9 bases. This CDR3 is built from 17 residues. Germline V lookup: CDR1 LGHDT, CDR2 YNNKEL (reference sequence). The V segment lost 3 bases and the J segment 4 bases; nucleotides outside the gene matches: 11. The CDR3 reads CASSQNTSGLEADTQYF. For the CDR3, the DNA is TGTGCCAGCAGCCAGAATACTAGCGGGCTTGAGGCAGATACGCAGTATTTT.

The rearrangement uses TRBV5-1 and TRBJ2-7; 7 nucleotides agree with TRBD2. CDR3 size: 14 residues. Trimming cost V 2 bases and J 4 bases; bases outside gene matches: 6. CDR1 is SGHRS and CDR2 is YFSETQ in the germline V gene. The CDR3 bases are TGCGCCAGCAGCTTAGGGGAAGCGGGATACGAGCAGTACTTC. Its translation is CASSLGEAGYEQYF. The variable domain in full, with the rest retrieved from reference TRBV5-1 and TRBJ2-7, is KAGVTQTPRYLIKTRGQQVTLSCSPISGHRSVSWYQQTPGQGLQFLFEYFSETQRNKGNFPGRFSGRQFSNSRSEMNVSTLELGDSALYLCASSLGEAGYEQYFGPGTRLTVT.

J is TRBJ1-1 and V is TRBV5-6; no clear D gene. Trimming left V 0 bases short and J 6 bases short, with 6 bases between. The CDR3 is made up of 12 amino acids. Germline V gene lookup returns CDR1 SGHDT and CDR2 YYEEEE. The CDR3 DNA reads TGTGCCAGCAGCTTGGGAGGCCCTGAAGCTTTCTTT. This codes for CASSLGGPEAFF.

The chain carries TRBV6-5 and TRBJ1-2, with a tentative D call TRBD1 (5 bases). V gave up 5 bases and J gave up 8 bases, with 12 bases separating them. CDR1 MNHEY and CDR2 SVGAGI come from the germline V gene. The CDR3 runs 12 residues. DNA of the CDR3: TGTGCCAGCAGTCTCCTGTGGGGCGGCTACACCTTC. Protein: CASSLLWGGYTF.

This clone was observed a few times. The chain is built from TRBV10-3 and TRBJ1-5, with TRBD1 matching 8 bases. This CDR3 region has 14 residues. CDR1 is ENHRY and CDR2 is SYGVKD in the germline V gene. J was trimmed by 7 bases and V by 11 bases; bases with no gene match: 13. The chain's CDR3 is CASRAGQGGQPQHF. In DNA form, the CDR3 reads TGTGCCTCCCGGGCAGGACAGGGAGGACAGCCCCAGCATTTT.

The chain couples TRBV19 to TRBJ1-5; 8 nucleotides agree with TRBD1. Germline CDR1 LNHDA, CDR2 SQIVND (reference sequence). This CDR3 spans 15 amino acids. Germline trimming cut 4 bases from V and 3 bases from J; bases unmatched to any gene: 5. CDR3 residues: CASSRGQEYNQPQHF. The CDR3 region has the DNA TGTGCCAGTAGTAGGGGACAGGAATACAATCAGCCCCAGCATTTT.

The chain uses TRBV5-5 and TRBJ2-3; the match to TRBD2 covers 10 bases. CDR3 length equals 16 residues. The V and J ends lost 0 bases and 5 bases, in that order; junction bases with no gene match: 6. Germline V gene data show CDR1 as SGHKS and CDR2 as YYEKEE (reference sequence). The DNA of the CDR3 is TGTGCCAGCAGCTTGGGTAGCGGGGGGCTTATAGATACGCAGTATTTT. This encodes CASSLGSGGLIDTQYF.

CDR3 DNA: TGCGCCAGCAGCCTGTCACCGGGACAGGGGATCAATCAGCCCCAGCATTTT. Its protein product is CASSLSPGQGINQPQHF. The rearrangement links TRBV4-1 to TRBJ1-5; 10 bases match TRBD1. Trimming removed 4 bases from V and 3 bases from J; junction bases left unmatched: 9. In germline, CDR1 is MGHRA, CDR2 YSYEKL. CDR3 length: 17 residues.

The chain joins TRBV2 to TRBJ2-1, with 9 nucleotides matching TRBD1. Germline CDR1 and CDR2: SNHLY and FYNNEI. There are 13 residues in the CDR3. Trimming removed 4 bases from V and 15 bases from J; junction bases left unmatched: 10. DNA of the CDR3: TGTGCCAGCAGTGCGTACAGGGGGCAAGCACGGTTCTTC. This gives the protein CASSAYRGQARFF.

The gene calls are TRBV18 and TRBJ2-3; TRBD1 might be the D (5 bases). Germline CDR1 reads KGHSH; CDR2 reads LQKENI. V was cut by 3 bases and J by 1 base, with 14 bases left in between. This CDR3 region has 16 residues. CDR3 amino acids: CASSPIGASRTDTQYF. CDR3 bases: TGTGCCAGCTCACCCATAGGGGCTTCTCGCACAGATACGCAGTATTTT.

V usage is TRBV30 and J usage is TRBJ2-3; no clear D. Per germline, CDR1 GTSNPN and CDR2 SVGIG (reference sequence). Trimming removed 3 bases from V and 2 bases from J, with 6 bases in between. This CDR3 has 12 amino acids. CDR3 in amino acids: CAWRRSTDTQYF. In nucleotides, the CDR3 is TGTGCCTGGAGGCGGTCCACAGATACGCAGTATTTT.

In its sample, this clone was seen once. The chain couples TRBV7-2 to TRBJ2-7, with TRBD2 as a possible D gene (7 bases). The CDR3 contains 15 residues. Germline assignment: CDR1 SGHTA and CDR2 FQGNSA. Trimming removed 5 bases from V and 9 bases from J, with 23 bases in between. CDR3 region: CASSPGGGLRAWQYF. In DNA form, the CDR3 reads TGTGCCAGCAGCCCGGGCGGGGGCCTCAGGGCGTGGCAGTACTTC.

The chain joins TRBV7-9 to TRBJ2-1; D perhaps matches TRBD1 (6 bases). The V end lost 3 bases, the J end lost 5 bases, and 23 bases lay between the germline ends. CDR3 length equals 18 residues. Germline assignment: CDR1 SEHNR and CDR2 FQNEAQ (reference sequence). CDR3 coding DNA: TGTGCCAGCAGCTTCTCTCCGGCAAAACACAGGGTCGACAATGAGCAGTTCTTC. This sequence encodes CASSFSPAKHRVDNEQFF.

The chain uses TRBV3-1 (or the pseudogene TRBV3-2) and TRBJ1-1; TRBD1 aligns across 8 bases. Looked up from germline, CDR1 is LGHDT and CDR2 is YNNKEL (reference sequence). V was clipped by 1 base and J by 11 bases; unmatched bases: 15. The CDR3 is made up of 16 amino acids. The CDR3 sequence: CASSQAPTGALLPAFF. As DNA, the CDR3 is TGTGCCAGCAGCCAAGCTCCGACAGGGGCGCTGCTGCCGGCTTTCTTT.

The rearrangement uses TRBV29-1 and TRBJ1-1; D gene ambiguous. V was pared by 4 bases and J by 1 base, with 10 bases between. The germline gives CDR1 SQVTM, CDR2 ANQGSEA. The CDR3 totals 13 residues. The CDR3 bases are TGCAGCGTTGCAGGTCGGGGGAACACTGAAGCTTTCTTT. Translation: CSVAGRGNTEAFF.

CDR3 protein: CASIKGTGGLQPQHF. CDR3 DNA sequence: TGTGCCAGTATCAAGGGGACAGGGGGTCTTCAGCCCCAGCATTTT. V and J are TRBV19 and TRBJ1-5; 11 nucleotides line up with TRBD1. The CDR3 is 15 amino acids. The junction had 8 bases not matched to a gene; V was cut back by 7 bases and J by 6 bases. Per germline, CDR1 LNHDA and CDR2 SQIVND (reference sequence).